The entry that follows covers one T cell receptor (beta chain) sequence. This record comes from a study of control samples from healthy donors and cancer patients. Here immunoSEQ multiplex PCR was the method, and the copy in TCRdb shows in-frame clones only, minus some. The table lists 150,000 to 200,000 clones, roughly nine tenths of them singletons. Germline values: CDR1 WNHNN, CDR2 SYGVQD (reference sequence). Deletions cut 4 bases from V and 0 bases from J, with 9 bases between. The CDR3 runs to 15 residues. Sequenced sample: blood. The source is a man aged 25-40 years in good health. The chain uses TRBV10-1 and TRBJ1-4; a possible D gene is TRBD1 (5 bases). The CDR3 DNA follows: TGCGCCAGCAGTGGGGCAGGGCCAACTAATGAAAAACTGTTTTTT. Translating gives CASSGAGPTNEKLFF.